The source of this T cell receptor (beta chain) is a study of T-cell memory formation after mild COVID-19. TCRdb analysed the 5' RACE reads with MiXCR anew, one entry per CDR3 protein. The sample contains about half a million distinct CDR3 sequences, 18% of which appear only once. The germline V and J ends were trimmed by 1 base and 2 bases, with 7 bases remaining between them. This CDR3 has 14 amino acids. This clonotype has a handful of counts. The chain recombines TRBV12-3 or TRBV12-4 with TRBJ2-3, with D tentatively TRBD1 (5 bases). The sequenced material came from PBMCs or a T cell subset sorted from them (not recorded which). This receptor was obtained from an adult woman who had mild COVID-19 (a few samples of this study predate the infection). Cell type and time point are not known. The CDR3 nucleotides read TGTGCCAGCAGTTTAGGACAGTACACAGATACGCAGTATTTT. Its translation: CASSLGQYTDTQYF.